This T cell receptor (beta chain) was sequenced in a study of response to subunit inactivated influenza vaccine. This CDR3 has 15 amino acids. Trimming took off 0 bases at V and 3 bases at J, with 12 bases between the two ends. In germline, CDR1 is LNHNV, CDR2 YYDKDF (reference sequence). TCRdb reanalysed the RT-PCR reads using MiXCR and keeps one entry per CDR3 protein. The profile shows 180,000 or so distinct CDR3 sequences, less than 15% of them singletons. The data also belong to a second study, concerning T cells expressing NK-cell markers. That source adds: Scientists made TCR beta cDNA using 5'RACE template switching with UMIs. Several experiments added an anti-gamma-delta TCR antibody to sort only alpha-beta TCR T cells. One observes that, in a handful of donors, these clonotypes were also the leading ones within the CD3+CD56-NKG2C+ fraction. It remained uncertain whether the expanded NKG2C+ T cell clones were specific for HCMV antigens.

Sequences were derived from CD8+ T cells sorted from PBMCs, sampled about 13 days after vaccination. The rearrangement uses TRBV15 and TRBJ2-7; D might be TRBD2 (5 bases). The TCR comes from a man aged 50 to 60 who received an inactivated influenza vaccine. The CDR3, as DNA: TGTGCCACCAGCAGAGAATACGGGGTCTACTACGAGCAGTACTTC. Translating it yields CATSREYGVYYEQYF.